Shown below are 28 T cell receptor beta chains from a single sample sequenced in a study of blood T cell repertoires in COVID-19. TCRdb's table, derived via immunoSEQ multiplex PCR, lists solely in-frame clones and lacks some. The table lists about 220,000 clones, about 79% of them singletons. Sequencing used PBMCs or T cells enriched from blood (not recorded which). All receptors come from a woman between 40 and 50 years old with acute COVID-19.

The chain links TRBV24-1 to TRBJ2-1; D gene unclear. Trimming cost V 0 bases and J 1 base, with 3 bases left between them. Germline CDR1 is KGHDR and CDR2 is SFDVKD. The CDR3 covers 14 residues. The CDR3: CATSDLSSYNEQFF. In nucleotides, the CDR3 is TGTGCCACCAGTGATTTGTCGTCCTACAATGAGCAGTTCTTC.

The chain links TRBV27 to TRBJ2-3; D perhaps matches TRBD2 (6 bases). V lost 8 bases, J lost 1 base, and 13 bases lay in between. The germline V gene encodes CDR1 MNHEY and CDR2 SMNVEV (reference sequence). The CDR3 has 14 amino acids. The CDR3 region is CASRERAGTDTQYF. The CDR3, as DNA: TGTGCCAGCCGGGAGCGTGCTGGCACAGATACGCAGTATTTT.

This clone was detected a few times. The chain employs TRBV29-1 and TRBJ2-1, with TRBD2 matching over 16 bases. The CDR3 covers 17 residues. Germline CDR1 is SQVTM and CDR2 is ANQGSEA. Trimming cost V 3 bases and J 3 bases; bases outside gene matches: 5. The DNA of the CDR3 is TGCAGCGTTGACGGGACTAGCGGGAGGGCCGGCTACAATGAGCAGTTCTTC. Residues: CSVDGTSGRAGYNEQFF.

This chain links TRBV7-2 with TRBJ2-6, with 9 bases that match TRBD1. Germline V gene sequence: CDR1 SGHTA, CDR2 FQGNSA. CDR3 length: 16 residues. Trimming at V came to 4 bases and at J to 4 bases, leaving 5 bases not matched to a gene. CDR3 region: CASSWDRAAGANVLTF. In DNA form, the CDR3 reads TGTGCCAGCAGCTGGGACAGGGCGGCCGGGGCCAACGTCCTGACTTTC. Complete variable domain (other parts from reference TRBV7-2 and TRBJ2-6): GAGVSQSPSNKVTEKGKDVELRCDPISGHTALYWYRQSLGQGLEFLIYFQGNSAPDKSGLPSDRFSAERTGGSVSTLTIQRTQQEDSAVYLCASSWDRAAGANVLTFGAGSRLTVL.

This chain joins TRBV7-2 and TRBJ2-1; no definite D call. There are 15 residues in the CDR3. Deletions cut 5 bases from V and 5 bases from J, with 16 bases between. Germline V CDR1 and CDR2: SGHTA, FQGNSA. The CDR3 loop is CASSLVPLGNNEQFF. The CDR3 nucleotides are TGTGCCAGCAGCCTTGTCCCCCTCGGTAACAATGAGCAGTTCTTC.

This sequence joins TRBV20-1 and TRBJ2-3; 8 nucleotides match TRBD1. The CDR3 is made up of 15 amino acids. The V and J ends lost 3 bases and 4 bases, in that order; junction bases with no gene match: 9. CDR1 is DFQATT and CDR2 is SNEGSKA in the germline V gene (reference sequence). The CDR3 is CSASVPGGQPDTQYF. For the CDR3, the DNA is TGCAGTGCTAGTGTGCCAGGGGGCCAACCAGATACGCAGTATTTT.

The chain carries TRBV4-3 and TRBJ2-1; 7 bases match TRBD1. The junction had 17 bases not matched to a gene; V was cut back by 0 bases and J by 0 bases. Looked up from germline, CDR1 is LGHNA and CDR2 is YSLEER. CDR3 size: 21 residues. CDR3 nucleotides: TGCGCCAGCAGCCAAGAAATAATAGGGGGCCTGCTACAACCCTCCTACAATGAGCAGTTCTTC. Translated, it gives CASSQEIIGGLLQPSYNEQFF.

This chain uses TRBV10-3 with TRBJ1-2; possibly TRBD1 for D (5 bases). Germline CDR1 and CDR2: ENHRY and SYGVKD. Trimming cost V 4 bases and J 7 bases, with 19 bases left between them. This CDR3 is 15 amino acids long. The CDR3 DNA reads TGTGCCATCAGTGCAGACAGAGCCCGTAAATCTGGCTACACCTTC. Its translation is CAISADRARKSGYTF.

The chain uses TRBV6-5 and TRBJ2-5; D remains ambiguous. The CDR3 length is 14 residues. V shed 0 bases and J shed 5 bases, with 10 bases lying between them. Germline V lookup: CDR1 MNHEY, CDR2 SVGAGI. In nucleotides, the CDR3 is TGTGCCAGCAGTTACTCACGACAAAGCGAGACCCAGTACTTC. This codes for CASSYSRQSETQYF.

The chain combines TRBV18 with TRBJ2-1; TRBD2 is a possible D gene (6 bases). CDR1 is KGHSH, CDR2 LQKENI, per germline. With 6 bases removed from V and 7 bases from J, the gap between germline ends came to 13 bases. This CDR3 is built from 13 residues. CDR3 protein: CASSGGRKNEQFF. The CDR3 nucleotides read TGTGCCAGCTCGGGGGGTCGAAAAAATGAGCAGTTCTTC.

V is TRBV27 and J is TRBJ2-3; 7 bases line up with TRBD1. The CDR3 spans 16 residues. Germline CDR1 is MNHEY and CDR2 is SMNVEV (reference sequence). With 4 bases clipped from V and 3 bases from J, the junction kept 10 bases outside the gene matches. CDR3 bases: TGTGCCAGCAGTTCGCGGTCGACAGGGAGAACAGATACGCAGTATTTT. Translated, it gives CASSSRSTGRTDTQYF.

This chain joins TRBV5-6 and TRBJ1-4, with TRBD1 identical over 7 bases. CDR3 length equals 15 residues. Germline lookup yields CDR1 SGHDT and CDR2 YYEEEE. V was clipped by 0 bases and J by 4 bases; unmatched bases: 3. Here the CDR3 reads CASSLVGQVNEKLFF. The DNA of the CDR3 is TGTGCCAGCAGCTTGGTAGGACAGGTTAATGAAAAACTGTTTTTT.

In its sample, this clone was seen a few times. The gene calls are TRBV29-1 and TRBJ2-2, with D possibly TRBD1 on 5 matching bases. CDR3 length: 13 amino acids. With 5 bases removed from V and 0 bases from J, the gap between germline ends came to 7 bases. Germline V CDR1 and CDR2: SQVTM, ANQGSEA. The CDR3 protein is CSVRQSNTGELFF. The CDR3 DNA reads TGCAGCGTTCGACAGTCGAACACCGGGGAGCTGTTTTTT.

The chain recombines TRBV7-9 with TRBJ2-7; no definite D call. Germline loops: CDR1 SEHNR, CDR2 FQNEAQ (reference sequence). CDR3 length: 13 residues. Trimming removed 5 bases from V and 3 bases from J, with 11 bases in between. CDR3 coding DNA: TGTGCCAGCAGCAAAGGTTCGGGCTACGAGCAGTACTTC. Translating gives CASSKGSGYEQYF.

The chain joins TRBV9 to TRBJ1-1; 8 bases are a match to TRBD1. CDR1 SGDLS and CDR2 YYNGEE come from the germline V gene. The CDR3 length is 17 residues. The V and J ends lost 2 bases and 0 bases, in that order; junction bases with no gene match: 9. CDR3: CASSVAPGGRVNTEAFF. The CDR3 nucleotides are TGTGCCAGCAGCGTGGCACCAGGGGGCAGGGTGAACACTGAAGCTTTCTTT.

V gene TRBV5-1 combines with J gene TRBJ2-1; the match to TRBD1 covers 7 bases. The CDR3 sequence is 13 residues long. V gave up 3 bases and J gave up 6 bases; unmatched junction bases: 3. Germline lookup yields CDR1 SGHRS and CDR2 YFSETQ. The CDR3 DNA reads as TGCGCCAGCAGCTCGGACAGGAGCAATGAGCAGTTCTTC. Its protein product is CASSSDRSNEQFF.

The chain links TRBV3-1 (or the pseudogene TRBV3-2) to TRBJ2-6; 7 bases line up with TRBD1. Germline V CDR1 and CDR2: LGHDT, YNNKEL (reference sequence). This CDR3 comprises 17 residues. V was clipped by 0 bases and J by 0 bases; unmatched bases: 2. The CDR3 protein is CASSQEDRRSGANVLTF. CDR3 sequence (DNA): TGTGCCAGCAGCCAAGAGGACAGGCGCTCTGGGGCCAACGTCCTGACTTTC.

The rearrangement joins TRBV7-3 to TRBJ2-1; no firm D call. Germline V gene sequence: CDR1 SGHTA, CDR2 FQGTGA. V was trimmed by 5 bases and J by 0 bases, leaving 11 bases between them. This CDR3 has 15 amino acids. Here the CDR3 reads CASSLEPGSYNEQFF. The CDR3 coding sequence is TGTGCCAGCAGCCTTGAGCCAGGCTCCTACAATGAGCAGTTCTTC.

The chain links TRBV15 to TRBJ2-7; D remains unclear. From germline, CDR1 is LNHNV and CDR2 YYDKDF (reference sequence). Trimming removed 0 bases at V and 3 bases at J, with 6 bases between. The length of the CDR3 is 13 residues. CDR3 in amino acids: CATSRDTIYEQYF. DNA of the CDR3: TGTGCCACCAGCAGAGATACTATCTACGAGCAGTACTTC.

The chain uses TRBV7-7 and TRBJ2-1; D might be TRBD2 (6 bases). V was shortened by 1 base and J by 12 bases, with 19 bases between the two germline ends. There are 15 residues in the CDR3. Germline V CDR1 and CDR2: SSHAT, FNYEAQ (reference sequence). CDR3 sequence (DNA): TGTGCCAGCAGCTTAGTTCTAGCGCCCGTTGCTGGGCAGTTCTTC. It codes for CASSLVLAPVAGQFF. Drawing the rest from reference TRBV7-7 and TRBJ2-1, the complete variable domain is GAGVSQSPRYKVTKRGQDVTLRCDPISSHATLYWYQQALGQGPEFLTYFNYEAQPDKSGLPSDRFSAERPEGSISTLTIQRTEQRDSAMYRCASSLVLAPVAGQFFGPGTRLTVL.

The chain is built from TRBV9 and TRBJ2-7; D not resolved. The CDR3 has 17 residues. Looked up from germline, CDR1 is SGDLS and CDR2 is YYNGEE. Trimming removed 4 bases from V and 0 bases from J, with 20 bases in between. As DNA, the CDR3 is TGTGCCAGCAGCCCCAGAACAGTTCAGCCCACCTCCTACGAGCAGTACTTC. Translating it yields CASSPRTVQPTSYEQYF.

This clone was seen a handful of times. The chain combines TRBV5-1 with TRBJ1-2; 8 bases match TRBD1. Germline values: CDR1 SGHRS, CDR2 YFSETQ. This CDR3 has 12 residues. The ends lost 7 bases at V and 8 bases at J; junction bases unmatched: 7. The CDR3 region has the DNA TGCGCCAGCGCAGGGGGCGGGGACGGCTACACCTTC. Protein product: CASAGGGDGYTF.

The rearrangement joins TRBV6-1 to TRBJ2-2; D ambiguous. V gave up 5 bases and J gave up 6 bases, with 4 bases separating them. Germline CDR1 and CDR2: MNHNS and SASEGT. The CDR3 runs 11 residues. CDR3 sequence: CASSYPGELFF. CDR3 DNA sequence: TGTGCCAGCAGTTATCCCGGGGAGCTGTTTTTT.

V usage is TRBV6-5 and J usage is TRBJ2-2; TRBD1 matches at 7 bases. The germline gives CDR1 MNHEY, CDR2 SVGAGI. V dropped 5 bases and J dropped 4; count of bases not matched to a gene: 4. The CDR3 runs to 14 residues. CDR3 loop: CASSRQGTTGELFF. CDR3 in DNA: TGTGCCAGCAGTAGACAGGGTACCACCGGGGAGCTGTTTTTT.

This chain links TRBV15 with TRBJ1-3, with a weak D call TRBD1 (6 bases). Germline V gives CDR1 LNHNV, CDR2 YYDKDF (reference sequence). Trimming removed 9 bases from V and 0 bases from J, with 9 bases in between. The CDR3 loop spans 13 amino acids. CDR3 residues: CATEQGSGNTIYF. The CDR3 coding sequence is TGTGCCACAGAACAGGGCTCTGGAAACACCATATATTTT.

V is TRBV19 and J is TRBJ1-5; perhaps TRBD1 as D (5 bases). CDR1 is LNHDA and CDR2 is SQIVND in the germline V gene (reference sequence). Deletions cut 1 base from V and 6 bases from J, with 16 bases between. CDR3 length: 16 residues. The CDR3 region has the DNA TGTGCCAGTAGTATAGTAACAGGAGTGAGAGGTCAGCCCCAGCATTTT. Amino acids: CASSIVTGVRGQPQHF.

The chain uses TRBV4-2 and TRBJ1-1; possibly TRBD1 for D (6 bases). This CDR3 has 18 amino acids. Germline lookup yields CDR1 LGHNA and CDR2 YNFKEQ. Deletions cut 1 base from V and 0 bases from J, with 18 bases between. The DNA of the CDR3 is TGTGCCAGCAGCCAAGTGGTCGGCGGGGGGCCTATGAACACTGAAGCTTTCTTT. Protein product: CASSQVVGGGPMNTEAFF.

The V gene is TRBV2, the J gene TRBJ1-2; tentatively, D is TRBD1 (5 bases). The germline CDR1 and CDR2 sequences are SNHLY and FYNNEI. V lost 5 bases and J 8 bases, leaving 18 bases between the germline ends. The CDR3 covers 14 residues. Written as DNA, the CDR3 is TGTGCCAGCAGTCCGGAAGGGCGCCGGGGGGGCTACACCTTC. Protein product: CASSPEGRRGGYTF.